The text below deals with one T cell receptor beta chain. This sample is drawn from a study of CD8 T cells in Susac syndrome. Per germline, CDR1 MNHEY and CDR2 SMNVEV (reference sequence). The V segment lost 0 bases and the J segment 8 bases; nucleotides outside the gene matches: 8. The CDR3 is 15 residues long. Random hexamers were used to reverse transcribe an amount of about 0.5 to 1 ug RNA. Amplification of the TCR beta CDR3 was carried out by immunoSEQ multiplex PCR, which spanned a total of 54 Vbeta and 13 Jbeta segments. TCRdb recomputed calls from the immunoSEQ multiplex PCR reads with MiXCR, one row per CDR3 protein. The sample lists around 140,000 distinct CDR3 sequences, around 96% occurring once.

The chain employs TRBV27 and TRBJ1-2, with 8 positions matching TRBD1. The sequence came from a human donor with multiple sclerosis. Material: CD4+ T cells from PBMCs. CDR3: CASSLSIGQGGGYTF. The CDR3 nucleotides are TGTGCCAGCAGTTTATCAATAGGACAGGGAGGCGGCTACACCTTC.